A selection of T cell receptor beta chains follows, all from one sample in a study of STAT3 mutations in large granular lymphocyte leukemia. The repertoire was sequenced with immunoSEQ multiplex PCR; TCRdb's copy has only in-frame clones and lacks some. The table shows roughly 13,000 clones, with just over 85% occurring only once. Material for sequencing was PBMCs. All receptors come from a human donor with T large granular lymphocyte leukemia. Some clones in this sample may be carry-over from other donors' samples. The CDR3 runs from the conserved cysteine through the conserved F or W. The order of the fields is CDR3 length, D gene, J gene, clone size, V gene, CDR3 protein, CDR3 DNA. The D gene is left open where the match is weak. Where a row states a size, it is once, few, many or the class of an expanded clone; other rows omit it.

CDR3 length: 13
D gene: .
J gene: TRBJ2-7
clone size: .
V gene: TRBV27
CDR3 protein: CASSFTGTYEQYF
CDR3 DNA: TGTGCCAGCAGTTTTACAGGAACCTACGAGCAGTACTTC

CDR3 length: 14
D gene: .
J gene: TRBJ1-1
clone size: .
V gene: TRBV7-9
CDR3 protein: CASSLGIVGTEAFF
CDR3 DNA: TGTGCCAGCAGCTTAGGAATCGTGGGGACTGAAGCTTTCTTT

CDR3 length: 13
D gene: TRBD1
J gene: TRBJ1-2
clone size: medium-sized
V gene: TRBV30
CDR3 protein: CAWSPQGAYGYTF
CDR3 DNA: TGTGCCTGGAGCCCTCAGGGGGCCTATGGCTACACCTTC

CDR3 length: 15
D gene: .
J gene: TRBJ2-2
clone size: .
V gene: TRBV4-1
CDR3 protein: CASSQFGKGLGELFF
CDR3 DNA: TGCGCCAGCAGCCAATTTGGGAAGGGGCTTGGGGAGCTGTTTTTT

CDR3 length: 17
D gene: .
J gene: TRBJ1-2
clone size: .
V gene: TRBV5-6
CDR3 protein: CASRPRYTLRRFYGYTF
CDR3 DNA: TGTGCCAGCAGACCTCGATATACACTACGACGCTTCTATGGCTACACCTTC

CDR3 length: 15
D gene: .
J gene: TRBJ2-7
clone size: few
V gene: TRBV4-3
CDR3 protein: CASSQGVGGIYEQYF
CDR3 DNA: TGCGCCAGCAGCCAAGGGGTTGGGGGAATCTACGAGCAGTACTTC

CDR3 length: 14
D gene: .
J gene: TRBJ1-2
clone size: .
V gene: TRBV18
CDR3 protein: CASSPPSEDYGYTF
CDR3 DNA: TGTGCCAGCTCACCACCGTCAGAGGACTATGGCTACACCTTC

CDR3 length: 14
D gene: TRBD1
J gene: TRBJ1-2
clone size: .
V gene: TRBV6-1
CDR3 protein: CASSSLDRGYGYTF
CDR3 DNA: TGTGCCAGCAGTAGCCTCGACAGGGGCTATGGCTACACCTTC

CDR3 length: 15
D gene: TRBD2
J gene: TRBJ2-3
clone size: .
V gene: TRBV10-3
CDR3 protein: CAISVGGGGGDTQYF
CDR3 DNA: TGTGCCATCAGTGTGGGCGGGGGGGGTGGGGATACGCAGTATTTT

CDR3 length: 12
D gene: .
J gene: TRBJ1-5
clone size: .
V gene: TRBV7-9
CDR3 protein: CASSDSNQPQHF
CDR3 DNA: TGTGCCAGCAGCGATAGCAATCAGCCCCAGCATTTT

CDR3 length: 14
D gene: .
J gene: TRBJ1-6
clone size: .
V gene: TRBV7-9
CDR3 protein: CASSLGKSNSPLHF
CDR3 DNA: TGTGCCAGCAGCTTAGGCAAGAGTAATTCACCCCTCCACTTT

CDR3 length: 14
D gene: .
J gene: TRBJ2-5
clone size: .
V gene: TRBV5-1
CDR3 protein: CASSLGGNQETQYF
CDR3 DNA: TGCGCCAGCAGCTTGGGCGGGAACCAAGAGACCCAGTACTTC

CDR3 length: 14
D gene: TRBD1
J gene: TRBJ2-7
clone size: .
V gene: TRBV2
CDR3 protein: CASSGDRDSYEQYF
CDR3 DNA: TGTGCCAGCAGCGGGGACAGGGACTCCTACGAGCAGTACTTC

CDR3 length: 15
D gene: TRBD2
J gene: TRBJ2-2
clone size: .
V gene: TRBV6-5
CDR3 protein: CATSKREGRSGELFF
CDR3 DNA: TGTGCCACGTCGAAGCGGGAGGGCCGTAGCGGGGAGCTGTTTTTT

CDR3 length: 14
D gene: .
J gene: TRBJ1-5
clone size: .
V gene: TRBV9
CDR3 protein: CASSPAGRNQPQHF
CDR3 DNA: TGTGCCAGCAGCCCAGCGGGACGGAATCAGCCCCAGCATTTT

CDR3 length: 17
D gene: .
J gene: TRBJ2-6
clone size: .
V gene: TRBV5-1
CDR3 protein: CASSRTAGLSGANVLTF
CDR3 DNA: TGCGCCAGCAGCAGGACAGCCGGCCTCTCTGGGGCCAACGTCCTGACTTTC

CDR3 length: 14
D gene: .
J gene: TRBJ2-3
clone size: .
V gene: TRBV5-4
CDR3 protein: CASSRGPGTDTQYF
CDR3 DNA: TGTGCCAGCAGTCGGGGCCCGGGGACAGATACGCAGTATTTT

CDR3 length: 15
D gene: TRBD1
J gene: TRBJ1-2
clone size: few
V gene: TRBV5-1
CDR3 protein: CASSPSWDSLYGYTF
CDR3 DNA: TGCGCCAGCAGCCCCTCATGGGACAGCCTCTATGGCTACACCTTC

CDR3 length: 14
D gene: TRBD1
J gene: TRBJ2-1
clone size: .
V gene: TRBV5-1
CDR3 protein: CASSIGTEHNEQFF
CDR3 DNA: TGCGCCAGCAGCATAGGGACAGAACACAATGAGCAGTTCTTC

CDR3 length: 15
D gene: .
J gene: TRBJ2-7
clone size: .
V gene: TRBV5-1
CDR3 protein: CASSSEWGSSNEQYF
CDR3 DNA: TGCGCCAGCAGCTCCGAATGGGGTTCGTCCAACGAGCAGTACTTC

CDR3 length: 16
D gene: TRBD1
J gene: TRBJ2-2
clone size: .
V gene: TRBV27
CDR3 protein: CASSLSSGGNTGELFF
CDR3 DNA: TGTGCCAGCAGTTTAAGTTCAGGGGGCAACACCGGGGAGCTGTTTTTT

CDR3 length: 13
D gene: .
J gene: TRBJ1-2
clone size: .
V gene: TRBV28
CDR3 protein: CASSSTSNYGYTF
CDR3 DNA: TGTGCCAGCAGTTCGACATCTAACTATGGCTACACCTTC

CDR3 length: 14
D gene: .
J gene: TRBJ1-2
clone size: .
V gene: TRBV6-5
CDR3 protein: CASSYSLGADGYTF
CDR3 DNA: TGTGCCAGCAGTTACTCCCTAGGGGCTGATGGCTACACCTTC

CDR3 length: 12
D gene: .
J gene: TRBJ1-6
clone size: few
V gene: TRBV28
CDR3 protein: CASRVVNSPLHF
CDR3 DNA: TGTGCCAGCAGGGTGGTTAATTCACCCCTCCACTTT

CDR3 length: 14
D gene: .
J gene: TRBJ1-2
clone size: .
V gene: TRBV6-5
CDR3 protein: CASSRSSINYGYTF
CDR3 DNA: TGTGCCAGCAGCCGCAGTTCGATTAACTATGGCTACACCTTC

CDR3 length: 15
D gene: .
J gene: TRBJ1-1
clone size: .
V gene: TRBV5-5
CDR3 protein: CASSTYTHLSGEAFF
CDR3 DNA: TGTGCCAGCAGCACCTACACCCACCTTTCTGGTGAAGCTTTCTTT

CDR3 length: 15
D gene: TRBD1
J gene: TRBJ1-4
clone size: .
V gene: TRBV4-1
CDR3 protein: CASRLNGGTGEKLFF
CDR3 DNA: TGCGCCAGCAGACTCAACGGGGGGACAGGGGAAAAACTGTTTTTT

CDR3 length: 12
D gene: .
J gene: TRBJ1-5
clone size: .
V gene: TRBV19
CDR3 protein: CASSIKDQPQHF
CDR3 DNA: TGTGCCAGTAGTATCAAGGATCAGCCCCAGCATTTT

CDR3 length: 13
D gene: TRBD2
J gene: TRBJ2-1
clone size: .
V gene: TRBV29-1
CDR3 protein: CSGGAGGYNEQFF
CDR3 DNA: TGCAGCGGAGGAGCGGGGGGCTACAATGAGCAGTTCTTC

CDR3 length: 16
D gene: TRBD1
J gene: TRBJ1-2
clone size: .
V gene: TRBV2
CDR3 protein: CASSDLNVDRGLGYTF
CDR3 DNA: TGTGCCAGCAGTGACCTAAACGTGGACAGGGGTCTGGGCTACACCTTC

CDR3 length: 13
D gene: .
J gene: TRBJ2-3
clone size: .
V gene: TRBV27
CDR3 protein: CASSGYSTDTQYF
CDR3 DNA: TGTGCCAGCAGTGGTTACAGCACAGATACGCAGTATTTT

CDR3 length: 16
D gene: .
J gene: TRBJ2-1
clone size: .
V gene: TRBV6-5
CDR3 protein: CASSFGTAPTYNEQFF
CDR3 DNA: TGTGCCAGCAGTTTCGGGACGGCGCCAACCTACAATGAGCAGTTCTTC

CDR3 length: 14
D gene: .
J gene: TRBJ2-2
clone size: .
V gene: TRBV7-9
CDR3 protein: CASSLEGGIGELFF
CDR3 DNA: TGTGCCAGCAGCTTAGAAGGAGGGATCGGGGAGCTGTTTTTT

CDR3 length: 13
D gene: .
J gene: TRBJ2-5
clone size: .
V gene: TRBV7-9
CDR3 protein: CASSPGSQETQYF
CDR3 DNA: TGTGCCAGCAGCCCCGGATCTCAAGAGACCCAGTACTTC

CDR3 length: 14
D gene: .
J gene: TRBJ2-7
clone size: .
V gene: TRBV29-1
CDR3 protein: CSAARTAFSYEQYF
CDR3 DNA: TGCAGCGCTGCCAGGACAGCCTTCTCCTACGAGCAGTACTTC

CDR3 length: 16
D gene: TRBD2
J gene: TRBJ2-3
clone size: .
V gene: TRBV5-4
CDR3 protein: CASSPPAPLSGSTQYF
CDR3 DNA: TGTGCCAGCAGCCCCCCGGCCCCCCTTAGCGGGAGTACGCAGTATTTT

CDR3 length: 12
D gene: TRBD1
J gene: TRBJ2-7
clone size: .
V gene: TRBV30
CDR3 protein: CAWSVQGEKQYF
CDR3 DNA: TGTGCCTGGAGTGTACAGGGGGAGAAGCAGTACTTC

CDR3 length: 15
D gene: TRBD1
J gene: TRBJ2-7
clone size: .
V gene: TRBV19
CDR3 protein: CASSTKTGPTYEQYF
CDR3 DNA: TGTGCCAGTAGCACCAAGACAGGGCCAACCTACGAGCAGTACTTC

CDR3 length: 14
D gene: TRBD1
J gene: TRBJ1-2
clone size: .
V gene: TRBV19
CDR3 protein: CASSPDRVGYGYTF
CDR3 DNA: TGTGCCAGTAGTCCCGACAGGGTTGGGTATGGCTACACCTTC

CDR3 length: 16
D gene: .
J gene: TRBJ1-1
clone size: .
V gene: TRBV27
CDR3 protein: CASSSDRSPGGTEAFF
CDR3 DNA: TGTGCCAGCAGTTCCGACAGGTCCCCAGGAGGCACTGAAGCTTTCTTT

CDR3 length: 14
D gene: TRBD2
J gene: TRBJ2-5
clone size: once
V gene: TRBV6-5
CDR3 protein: CASRPSGRVETQYF
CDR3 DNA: TGTGCCAGCAGGCCTAGCGGGAGGGTAGAGACCCAGTACTTC

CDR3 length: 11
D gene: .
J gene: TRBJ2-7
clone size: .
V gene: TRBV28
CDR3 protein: CASSLGVSQYF
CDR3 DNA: TGTGCCAGCAGTTTGGGGGTTTCGCAGTACTTC

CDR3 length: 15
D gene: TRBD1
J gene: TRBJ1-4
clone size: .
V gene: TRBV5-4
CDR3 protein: CASFIKGQGNEKLFF
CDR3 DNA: TGTGCCAGCTTTATCAAGGGACAGGGGAATGAAAAACTGTTTTTT

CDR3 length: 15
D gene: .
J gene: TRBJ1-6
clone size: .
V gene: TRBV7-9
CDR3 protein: CASSSNGRVNSPLHF
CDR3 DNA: TGTGCCAGCAGCTCAAATGGCAGGGTAAATTCACCCCTCCACTTT

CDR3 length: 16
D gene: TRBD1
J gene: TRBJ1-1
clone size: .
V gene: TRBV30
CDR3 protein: CAWRPRAGGTNTEAFF
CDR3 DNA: TGTGCCTGGAGGCCCCGGGCAGGGGGGACGAACACTGAAGCTTTCTTT

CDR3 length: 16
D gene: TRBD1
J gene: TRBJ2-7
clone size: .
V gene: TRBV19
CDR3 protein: CASSIGSGQVSYEQYF
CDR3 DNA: TGTGCCAGTAGTATTGGAAGCGGACAGGTCTCCTACGAGCAGTACTTC

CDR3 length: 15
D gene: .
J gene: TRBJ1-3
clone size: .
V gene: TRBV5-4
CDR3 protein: CASSLDPLSGNTIYF
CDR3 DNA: TGTGCCAGCAGCTTGGACCCTCTCTCTGGAAACACCATATATTTT

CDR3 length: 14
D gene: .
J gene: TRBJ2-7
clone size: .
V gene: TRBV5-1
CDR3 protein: CASSQRERSYEQYF
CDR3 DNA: TGCGCCAGCAGCCAGCGCGAGCGGTCCTACGAGCAGTACTTC

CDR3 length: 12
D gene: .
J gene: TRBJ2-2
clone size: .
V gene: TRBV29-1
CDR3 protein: CSVERNTGELFF
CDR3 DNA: TGCAGCGTTGAAAGGAACACCGGGGAGCTGTTTTTT

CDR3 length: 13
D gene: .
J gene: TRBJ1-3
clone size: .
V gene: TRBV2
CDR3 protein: CASRRGPGNTIYF
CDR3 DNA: TGTGCCAGCAGGCGCGGCCCTGGAAACACCATATATTTT

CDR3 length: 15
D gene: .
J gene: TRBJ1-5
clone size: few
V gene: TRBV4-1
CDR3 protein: CASSQSSFSNQPQHF
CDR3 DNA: TGCGCCAGCAGCCAGTCATCCTTTAGCAATCAGCCCCAGCATTTT

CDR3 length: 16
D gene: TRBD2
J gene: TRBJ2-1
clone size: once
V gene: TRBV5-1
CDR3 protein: CASSLDPSGRLNEQFF
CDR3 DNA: TGCGCCAGCAGCTTGGATCCTAGCGGGAGGCTCAATGAGCAGTTCTTC

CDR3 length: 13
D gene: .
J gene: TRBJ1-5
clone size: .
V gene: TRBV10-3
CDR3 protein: CAISVGYDQPQHF
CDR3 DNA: TGTGCCATCAGTGTTGGGTATGATCAGCCCCAGCATTTT

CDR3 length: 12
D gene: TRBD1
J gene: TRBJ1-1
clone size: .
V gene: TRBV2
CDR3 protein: CASNQGAAEAFF
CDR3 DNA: TGTGCCAGCAACCAGGGGGCGGCTGAAGCTTTCTTT

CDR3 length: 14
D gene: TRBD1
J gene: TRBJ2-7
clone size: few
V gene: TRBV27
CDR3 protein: CASIGQGAAHEQYF
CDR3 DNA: TGTGCCAGCATAGGACAGGGCGCCGCCCACGAGCAGTACTTC